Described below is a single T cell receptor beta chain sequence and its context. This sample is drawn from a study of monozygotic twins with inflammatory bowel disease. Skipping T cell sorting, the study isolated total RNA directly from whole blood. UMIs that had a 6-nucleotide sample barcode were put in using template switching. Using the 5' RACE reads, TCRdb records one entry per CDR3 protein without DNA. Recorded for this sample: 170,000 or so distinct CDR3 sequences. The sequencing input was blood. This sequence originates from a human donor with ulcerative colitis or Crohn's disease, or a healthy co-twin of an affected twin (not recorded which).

Here the CDR3 reads CASAQGSNEKLFF. The V and J genes are TRBV19 and TRBJ1-4; TCRdb's D call, TRBD1, is unchecked because there is no DNA. The length of the CDR3 is 13 residues. Germline CDR1 and CDR2: LNHDA and SQIVND (reference sequence).